This entry is about one T cell receptor (beta chain). Antigen unknown. This sample is part of a study of T cell responses to AZD1222 COVID-19 vaccine. Study-level findings and limits: Seropositivity was recorded at baseline in only a handful of AZD1222 recipients. Mapped onto spike, vaccine-associated CD4 TCRs spanned it and were dominant at 160-218 and 743-854. Nearly half of spike-specific TCRs reportedly target variant regions that are unmutated in the B.1.351 and B.1.1.7 variants. Donors were chiefly white British, with a greater number of females, and clonal diversity was perhaps underestimated.

The CDR3 is made up of 14 amino acids. Germline V gene sequence: CDR1 SGHNT, CDR2 YYREEE (reference sequence). V lost 4 bases and J lost 0, with 10 bases in between. TCRdb's copy holds only in-frame clones and misses some; the assay was immunoSEQ multiplex PCR. The data contain tens of thousands of clones, 85% to 95% of them singletons. The source material was peripheral blood, sampled 28 days after the second dose of the MenACWY control vaccine. The chain recombines TRBV5-4 with TRBJ1-2; D gene ambiguous. The clonotype was recovered from an adult who received the MenACWY meningococcal vaccine as a control. CDR3: CASSPTATNYGYTF. CDR3 DNA: TGTGCCAGCAGCCCTACTGCCACTAACTATGGCTACACCTTC.